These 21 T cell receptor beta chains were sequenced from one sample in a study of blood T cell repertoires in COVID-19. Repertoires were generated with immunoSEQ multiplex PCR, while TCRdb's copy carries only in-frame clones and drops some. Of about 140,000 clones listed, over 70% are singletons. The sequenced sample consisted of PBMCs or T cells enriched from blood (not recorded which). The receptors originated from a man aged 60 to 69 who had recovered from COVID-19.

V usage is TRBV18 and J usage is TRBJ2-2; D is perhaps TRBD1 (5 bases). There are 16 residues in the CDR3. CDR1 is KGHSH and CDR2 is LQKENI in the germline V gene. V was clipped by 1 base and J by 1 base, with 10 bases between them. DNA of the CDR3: TGTGCCAGCTCACCACTCGGGCAGGGGAACACCGGGGAGCTGTTTTTT. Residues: CASSPLGQGNTGELFF.

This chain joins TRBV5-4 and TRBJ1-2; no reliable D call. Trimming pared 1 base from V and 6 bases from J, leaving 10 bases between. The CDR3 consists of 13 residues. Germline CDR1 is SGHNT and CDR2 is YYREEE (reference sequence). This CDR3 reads CASSLSSGNGYTF. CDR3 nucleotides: TGTGCCAGCAGCTTGAGCAGCGGGAATGGCTACACCTTC.

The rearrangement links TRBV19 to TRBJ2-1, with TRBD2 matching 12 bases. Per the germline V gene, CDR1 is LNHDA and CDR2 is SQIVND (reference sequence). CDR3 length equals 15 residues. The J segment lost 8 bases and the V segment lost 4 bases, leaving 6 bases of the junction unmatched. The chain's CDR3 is CASSKLAGGEDEQFF. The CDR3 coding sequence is TGTGCCAGTAGTAAGCTAGCGGGAGGGGAGGATGAGCAGTTCTTC.

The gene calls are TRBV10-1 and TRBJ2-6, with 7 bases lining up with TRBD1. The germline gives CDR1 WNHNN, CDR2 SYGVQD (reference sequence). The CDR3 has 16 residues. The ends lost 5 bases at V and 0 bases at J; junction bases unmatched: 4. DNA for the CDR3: TGCGCCAGCAGTACAGGGGCCTCCTCTGGGGCCAACGTCCTGACTTTC. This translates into CASSTGASSGANVLTF.

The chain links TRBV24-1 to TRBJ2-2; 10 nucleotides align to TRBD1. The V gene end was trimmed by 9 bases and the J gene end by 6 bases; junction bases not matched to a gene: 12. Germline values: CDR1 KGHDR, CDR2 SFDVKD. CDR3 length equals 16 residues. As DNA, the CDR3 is TGTGCCACCTCAGACCCGACAGGGGGCGTTTCCGGGGAGCTGTTTTTT. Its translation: CATSDPTGGVSGELFF.

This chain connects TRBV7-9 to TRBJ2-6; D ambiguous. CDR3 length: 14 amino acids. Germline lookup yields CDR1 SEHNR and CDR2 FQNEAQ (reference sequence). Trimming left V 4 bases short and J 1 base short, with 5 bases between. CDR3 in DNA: TGTGCCAGCAGCTCCGGGTCTGGGGCCAACGTCCTGACTTTC. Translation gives CASSSGSGANVLTF.

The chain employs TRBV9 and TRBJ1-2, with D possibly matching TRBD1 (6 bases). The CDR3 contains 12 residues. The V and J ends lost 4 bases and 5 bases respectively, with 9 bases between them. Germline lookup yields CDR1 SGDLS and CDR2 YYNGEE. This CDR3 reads CASSTTGYGYTF. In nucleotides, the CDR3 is TGTGCCAGCAGCACAACAGGGTATGGCTACACCTTC.

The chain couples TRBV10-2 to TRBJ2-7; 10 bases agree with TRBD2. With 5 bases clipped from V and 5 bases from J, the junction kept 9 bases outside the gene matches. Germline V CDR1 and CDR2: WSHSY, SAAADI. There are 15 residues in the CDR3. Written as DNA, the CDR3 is TGCGCCAGCAGTAAAGGGCCTAGCGGGAGCAACGAGCAGTACTTC. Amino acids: CASSKGPSGSNEQYF.

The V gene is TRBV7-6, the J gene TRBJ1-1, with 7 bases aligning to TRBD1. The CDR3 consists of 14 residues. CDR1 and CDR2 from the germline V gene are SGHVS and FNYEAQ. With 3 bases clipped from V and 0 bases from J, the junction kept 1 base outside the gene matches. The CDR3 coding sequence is TGTGCCAGCAGCTTGGGACAGATGAACACTGAAGCTTTCTTT. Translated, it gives CASSLGQMNTEAFF.

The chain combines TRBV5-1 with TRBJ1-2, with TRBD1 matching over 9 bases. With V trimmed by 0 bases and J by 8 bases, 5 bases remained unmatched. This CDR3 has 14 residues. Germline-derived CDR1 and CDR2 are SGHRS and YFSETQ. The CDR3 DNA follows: TGCGCCAGCAGCTTGGGGACAGGGGATGTGGGCTACACCTTC. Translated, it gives CASSLGTGDVGYTF. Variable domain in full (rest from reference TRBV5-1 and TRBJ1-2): KAGVTQTPRYLIKTRGQQVTLSCSPISGHRSVSWYQQTPGQGLQFLFEYFSETQRNKGNFPGRFSGRQFSNSRSEMNVSTLELGDSALYLCASSLGTGDVGYTFGSGTRLTVV.

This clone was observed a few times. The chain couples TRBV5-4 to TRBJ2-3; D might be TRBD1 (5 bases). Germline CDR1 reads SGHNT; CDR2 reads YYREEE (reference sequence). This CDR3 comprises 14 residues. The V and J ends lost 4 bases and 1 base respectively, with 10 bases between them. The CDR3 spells CASSAKGGTDTQYF. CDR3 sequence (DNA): TGTGCCAGCAGCGCGAAAGGGGGCACAGATACGCAGTATTTT.

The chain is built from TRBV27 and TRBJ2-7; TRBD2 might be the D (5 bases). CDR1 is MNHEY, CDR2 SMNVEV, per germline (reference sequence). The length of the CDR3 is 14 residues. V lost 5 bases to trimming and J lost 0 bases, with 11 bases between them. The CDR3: CASSGERGSYEQYF. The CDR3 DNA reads TGTGCCAGCAGTGGGGAGAGAGGCTCCTACGAGCAGTACTTC.

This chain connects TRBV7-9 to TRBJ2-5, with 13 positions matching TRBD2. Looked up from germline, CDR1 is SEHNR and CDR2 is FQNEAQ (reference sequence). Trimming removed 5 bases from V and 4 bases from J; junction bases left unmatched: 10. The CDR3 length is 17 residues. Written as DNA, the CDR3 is TGTGCCAGCAGCATAGGACTAGCGGGAGAGGGTGTAGAGACCCAGTACTTC. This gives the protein CASSIGLAGEGVETQYF.

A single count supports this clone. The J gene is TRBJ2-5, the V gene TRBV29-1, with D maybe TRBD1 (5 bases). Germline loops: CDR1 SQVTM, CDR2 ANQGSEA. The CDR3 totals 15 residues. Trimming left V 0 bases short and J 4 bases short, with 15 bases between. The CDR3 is CSVEDLGRVGETQYF. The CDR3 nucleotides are TGCAGCGTTGAAGATCTTGGCAGGGTGGGAGAGACCCAGTACTTC.

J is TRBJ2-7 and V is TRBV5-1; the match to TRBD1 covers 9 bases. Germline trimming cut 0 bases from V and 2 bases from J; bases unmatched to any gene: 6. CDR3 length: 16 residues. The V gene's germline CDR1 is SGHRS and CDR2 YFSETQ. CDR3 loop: CASSLGGTGSTYEQYF. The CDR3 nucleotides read TGCGCCAGCAGCTTGGGAGGGACAGGGTCGACCTACGAGCAGTACTTC.

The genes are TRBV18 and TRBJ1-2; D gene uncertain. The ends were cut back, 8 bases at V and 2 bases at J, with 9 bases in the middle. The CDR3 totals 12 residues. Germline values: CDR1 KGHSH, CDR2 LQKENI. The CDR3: CASTRSNYGYTF. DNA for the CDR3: TGTGCCAGCACGCGATCGAACTATGGCTACACCTTC. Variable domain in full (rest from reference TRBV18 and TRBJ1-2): NAGVMQNPRHLVRRRGQEARLRCSPMKGHSHVYWYRQLPEEGLKFMVYLQKENIIDESGMPKERFSAEFPKEGPSILRIQQVVRGDSAAYFCASTRSNYGYTFGSGTRLTVV.

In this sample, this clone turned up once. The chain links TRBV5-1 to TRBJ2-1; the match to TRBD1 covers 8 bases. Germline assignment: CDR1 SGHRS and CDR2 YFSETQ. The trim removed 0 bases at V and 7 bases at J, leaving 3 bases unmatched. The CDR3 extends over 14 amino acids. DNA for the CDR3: TGCGCCAGCAGCTTGGCAACAGGGGGAAATGAGCAGTTCTTC. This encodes CASSLATGGNEQFF.

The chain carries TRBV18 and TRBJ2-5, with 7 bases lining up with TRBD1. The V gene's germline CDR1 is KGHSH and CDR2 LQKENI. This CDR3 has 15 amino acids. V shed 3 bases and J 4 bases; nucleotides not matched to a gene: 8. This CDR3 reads CASSPMGQRTETQYF. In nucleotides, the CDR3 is TGTGCCAGCTCACCGATGGGACAGAGGACAGAGACCCAGTACTTC. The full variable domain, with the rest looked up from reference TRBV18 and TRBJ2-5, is NAGVMQNPRHLVRRRGQEARLRCSPMKGHSHVYWYRQLPEEGLKFMVYLQKENIIDESGMPKERFSAEFPKEGPSILRIQQVVRGDSAAYFCASSPMGQRTETQYFGPGTRLLVL.

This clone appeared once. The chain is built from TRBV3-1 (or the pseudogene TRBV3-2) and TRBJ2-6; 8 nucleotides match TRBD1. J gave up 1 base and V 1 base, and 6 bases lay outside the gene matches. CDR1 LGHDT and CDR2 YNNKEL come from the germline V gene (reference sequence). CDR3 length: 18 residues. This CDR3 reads CASSQVRGRLSGANVLTF. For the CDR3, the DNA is TGTGCCAGCAGCCAAGTCAGGGGGCGCTTGTCTGGGGCCAACGTCCTGACTTTC.

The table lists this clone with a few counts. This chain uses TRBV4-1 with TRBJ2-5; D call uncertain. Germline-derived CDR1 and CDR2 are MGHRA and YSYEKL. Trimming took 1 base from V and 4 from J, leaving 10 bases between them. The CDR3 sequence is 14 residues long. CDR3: CASSQVFPGETQYF. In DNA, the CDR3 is TGCGCCAGCAGCCAAGTCTTCCCGGGAGAGACCCAGTACTTC.

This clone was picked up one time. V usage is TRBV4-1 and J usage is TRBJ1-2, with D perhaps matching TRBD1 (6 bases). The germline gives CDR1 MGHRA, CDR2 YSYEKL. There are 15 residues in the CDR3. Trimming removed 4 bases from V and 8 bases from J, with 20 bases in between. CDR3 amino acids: CASSRQWGGALGYTF. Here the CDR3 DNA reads TGCGCCAGCAGCCGCCAGTGGGGGGGCGCTTTGGGCTACACCTTC.